The count of the clone carrying this TCR beta chain is one. Its cognate antigen is unknown. This specimen belongs to a study of cytomegalovirus exposure and HLA in healthy donors. In the study overall: For the approximately 430 genotyped donors, approximately 82% fell within the Caucasian-associated ancestry cluster. Study-wide points: In a later analysis, a missense DCLRE1C variant was linked to TCR beta V- and J-gene trimming. TCR beta sequences numbering 15,000 to 20,000 were associated with HLA alleles at 0.05 false discovery rate in a later analysis. Later findings reportedly placed an Asian-associated ancestry cluster below the roughly 690-donor mean for N-insertions.

It was with 60 Vbeta and 13 Jbeta primers that the PCR ran. Here immunoSEQ multiplex PCR was the method, and the copy in TCRdb shows in-frame clones only, minus some. The table lists roughly 150,000 clones, under 70% of them singletons, with around 3% in the top ten. Germline assignment: CDR1 SNHLY and CDR2 FYNNEI. The CDR3 is 11 residues long. The ends were cut back, 6 bases at V and 3 bases at J, with 6 bases in the middle. The sequence came from a woman aged 25 to 39 in good health and CMV-seropositive. The chain is built from TRBV2 and TRBJ2-7; tentatively, D is TRBD1 (6 bases). Sequenced input: PBMCs. The CDR3 spells CASRDSYEQYF. Written as DNA, the CDR3 is TGTGCCAGCAGGGACAGCTACGAGCAGTACTTC.